What follows are 10 T cell receptor beta chains derived from one specimen sequenced in a study of CD8 T cells in Susac syndrome. Reverse transcription of about 0.45 to 1 ug RNA used random hexamers. TCRdb itself ran the immunoSEQ multiplex PCR reads through MiXCR, one entry per CDR3 protein. The table lists a few hundred thousand distinct CDR3 sequences, around 92% of them singletons. What was sequenced was CD4+ T cells from PBMCs. The receptors originated from a human donor with multiple sclerosis.

This clonotype was counted a few times. The junction departs from the called germline gene at one end, perhaps through a read error. J is TRBJ2-6 and V is TRBV5-4; D may be TRBD1 or TRBD2 (6 bases each). Germline V gives CDR1 SGHNT, CDR2 YYREEE (reference sequence). This CDR3 contains 15 residues. CDR3: CASSLGGDGANVLTF. The CDR3 bases are TGTGCCAGCAGTTTGGGGGGCGACGGGGCCAACGTCCTGACTTTC.

The V gene is TRBV7-3, the J gene TRBJ2-5, with a possible D match to TRBD2 (6 bases). The CDR3 loop spans 13 amino acids. Germline V gene lookup returns CDR1 SGHTA and CDR2 FQGTGA. Deletions cut 2 bases from V and 4 bases from J, with 8 bases between. The CDR3 reads CASSLWRGETQYF. DNA of the CDR3: TGTGCCAGCAGCTTATGGCGGGGAGAGACCCAGTACTTC.

The rearrangement joins TRBV2 to TRBJ2-1; 15 bases map to TRBD2. CDR3 length: 18 residues. Trimming cost V 5 bases and J 6 bases; bases outside gene matches: 11. CDR1 is SNHLY, CDR2 FYNNEI, per germline. CDR3 sequence reads: CASSQNLGTSGRPNEQFF. The DNA of the CDR3 is TGTGCCAGCAGTCAAAATCTGGGGACTAGCGGGAGGCCCAATGAGCAGTTCTTC.

In this sample, this clonotype turned up once. The J gene is TRBJ2-5, the V gene TRBV6-6, with TRBD1 matching 10 bases. The CDR3 consists of 15 residues. V gave up 5 bases and J gave up 4 bases; unmatched junction bases: 7. Germline CDR1 MNHNY, CDR2 SVGAGI (reference sequence). The CDR3 DNA is TGTGCCAGCAGTACTCTAGACAGGGGGCGAGAGACCCAGTACTTC. Translation: CASSTLDRGRETQYF.

The chain couples TRBV14 to TRBJ2-7; D tentatively reads TRBD1 or TRBD2 (5 bases each). This CDR3 has 17 residues. Germline V CDR1 and CDR2: SGHDN, FVKESK. Trimming took 1 base from V and 5 from J, leaving 21 bases between them. The CDR3 nucleotides are TGTGCCAGCAGCCAAGTGTGGGACCGTCTCAGTCCTGACGAGCAGTACTTC. This sequence encodes CASSQVWDRLSPDEQYF.

This chain connects TRBV7-2 to TRBJ2-1; D possibly uses TRBD1 or TRBD2 (6 bases each). Germline assignment: CDR1 SGHTA and CDR2 FQGNSA. V was pared by 2 bases and J by 10 bases, with 9 bases between. CDR3 length equals 12 residues. CDR3 loop: CASSLRGLEQFF. The CDR3 nucleotides read TGTGCCAGCAGCTTACGGGGGCTAGAGCAGTTCTTC. Full variable domain (remainder filled in from reference TRBV7-2 and TRBJ2-1): GAGVSQSPSNKVTEKGKDVELRCDPISGHTALYWYRQSLGQGLEFLIYFQGNSAPDKSGLPSDRFSAERTGGSVSTLTIQRTQQEDSAVYLCASSLRGLEQFFGPGTRLTVL.

The J gene is TRBJ2-1, the V gene TRBV6-2 or TRBV6-3, with D tentatively TRBD1 (5 bases). Germline V CDR1 and CDR2: MNHEY, SVGEGT. Trimming cost V 5 bases and J 7 bases, with 21 bases left between them. The CDR3 spans 16 residues. CDR3 region: CASSTSRDIRRNEQFF. The CDR3 DNA follows: TGTGCCAGCAGTACGAGCAGGGATATTCGTAGGAATGAGCAGTTCTTC.

V gene TRBV2 combines with J gene TRBJ1-1; D gene ambiguous. This CDR3 region has 14 residues. Germline CDR1 is SNHLY and CDR2 is FYNNEI. Between the trimmed V and J ends, which lost 4 bases and 0 bases, there was a span of 9 bases. The CDR3 loop is CASSGQVLNTEAFF. In DNA form, the CDR3 reads TGTGCCAGCAGTGGGCAGGTACTGAACACTGAAGCTTTCTTT.

The rearrangement uses TRBV7-9 and TRBJ1-2; D unresolved. Germline V gene sequence: CDR1 SEHNR, CDR2 FQNEAQ (reference sequence). This CDR3 has 15 amino acids. Deletions cut 1 base from V and 2 bases from J, with 11 bases between. This CDR3 reads CASSLEVRTNYGYTF. The CDR3 DNA reads as TGTGCCAGCAGCTTAGAGGTCAGAACAAACTATGGCTACACCTTC.

The gene calls are TRBV27 and TRBJ1-2, with 8 bases that match TRBD1. This CDR3 spans 18 amino acids. The V and J ends lost 4 bases and 1 base, in that order; junction bases with no gene match: 14. The germline gives CDR1 MNHEY, CDR2 SMNVEV (reference sequence). The CDR3 DNA reads as TGTGCCAGCAGTTCCTTAGGACAGGGAAGGGATTATAACTATGGCTACACCTTC. It yields the protein CASSSLGQGRDYNYGYTF.